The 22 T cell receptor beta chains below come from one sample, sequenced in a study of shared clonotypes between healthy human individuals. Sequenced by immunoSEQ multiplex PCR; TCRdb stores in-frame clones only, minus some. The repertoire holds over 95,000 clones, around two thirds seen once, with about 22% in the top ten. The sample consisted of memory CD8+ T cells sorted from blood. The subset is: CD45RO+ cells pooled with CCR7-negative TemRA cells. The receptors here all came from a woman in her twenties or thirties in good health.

CDR3 DNA: TGTGCCAGCAAAGGACTAACTTTCCCCGATACGCAGTATTTT. This gives the protein CASKGLTFPDTQYF. The chain combines TRBV28 with TRBJ2-3, with D possibly TRBD2 on 6 matching bases. The CDR3 loop spans 14 amino acids. Germline loops: CDR1 MDHEN, CDR2 SYDVKM. Deletions cut 7 bases from V and 6 bases from J, with 17 bases between.

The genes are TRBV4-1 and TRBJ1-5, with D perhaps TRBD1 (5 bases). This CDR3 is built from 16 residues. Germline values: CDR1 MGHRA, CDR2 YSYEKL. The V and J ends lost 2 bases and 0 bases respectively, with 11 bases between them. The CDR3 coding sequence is TGCGCCAGCAGCCAATTGTGGGGCCCTAGCAATCAGCCCCAGCATTTT. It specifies CASSQLWGPSNQPQHF.

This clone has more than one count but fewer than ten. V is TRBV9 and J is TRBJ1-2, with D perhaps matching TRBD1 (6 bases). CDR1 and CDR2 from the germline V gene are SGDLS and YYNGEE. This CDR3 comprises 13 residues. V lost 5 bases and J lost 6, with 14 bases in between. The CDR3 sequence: CASSSGQKHGYTF. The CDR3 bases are TGTGCCAGCAGTAGCGGACAGAAGCATGGCTACACCTTC.

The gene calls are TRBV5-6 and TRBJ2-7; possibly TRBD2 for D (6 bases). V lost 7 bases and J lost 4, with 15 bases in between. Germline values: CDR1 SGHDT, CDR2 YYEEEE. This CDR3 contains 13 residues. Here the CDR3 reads CASLQDGGYEQYF. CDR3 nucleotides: TGTGCCAGCCTCCAGGACGGGGGTTACGAGCAGTACTTC.

CDR3 sequence: CASSLFRLAGIPYNEQFF. DNA for the CDR3: TGTGCCAGCAGCTTATTTAGACTAGCGGGTATCCCCTACAATGAGCAGTTCTTC. The V gene is TRBV7-9, the J gene TRBJ2-1, with TRBD2 matching over 10 bases. CDR1 is SEHNR, CDR2 FQNEAQ, per germline (reference sequence). The CDR3 extends over 18 amino acids. V dropped 2 bases and J dropped 2; count of bases not matched to a gene: 9.

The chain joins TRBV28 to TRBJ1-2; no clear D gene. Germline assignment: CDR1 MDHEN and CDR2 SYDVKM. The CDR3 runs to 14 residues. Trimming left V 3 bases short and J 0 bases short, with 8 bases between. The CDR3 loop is CASSLWRANYGYTF. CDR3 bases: TGTGCCAGCAGTTTGTGGCGAGCTAACTATGGCTACACCTTC.

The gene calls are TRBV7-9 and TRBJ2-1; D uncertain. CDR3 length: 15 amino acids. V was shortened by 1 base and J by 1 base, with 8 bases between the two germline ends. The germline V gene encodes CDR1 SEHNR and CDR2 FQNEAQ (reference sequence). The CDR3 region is CASSLVADSYNEQFF. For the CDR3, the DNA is TGTGCCAGCAGCTTAGTGGCAGATTCCTACAATGAGCAGTTCTTC. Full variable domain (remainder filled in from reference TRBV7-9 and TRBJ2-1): DTGVSQNPRHKITKRGQNVTFRCDPISEHNRLYWYRQTLGQGPEFLTYFQNEAQLEKSRLLSDRFSAERPKGSFSTLEIQRTEQGDSAMYLCASSLVADSYNEQFFGPGTRLTVL.

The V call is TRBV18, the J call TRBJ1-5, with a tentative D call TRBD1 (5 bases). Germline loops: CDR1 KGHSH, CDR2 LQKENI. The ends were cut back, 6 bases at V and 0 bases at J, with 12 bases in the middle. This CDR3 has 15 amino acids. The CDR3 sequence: CASSPMGHSNQPQHF. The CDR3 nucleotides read TGTGCCAGCTCGCCCATGGGGCATAGCAATCAGCCCCAGCATTTT.

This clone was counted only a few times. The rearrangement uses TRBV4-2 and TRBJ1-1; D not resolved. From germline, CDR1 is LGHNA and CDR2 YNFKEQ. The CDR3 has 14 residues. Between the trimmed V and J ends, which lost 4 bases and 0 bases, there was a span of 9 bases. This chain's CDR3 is CASSLSSMNTEAFF. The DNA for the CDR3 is TGTGCCAGCAGCCTGTCGTCAATGAACACTGAAGCTTTCTTT.

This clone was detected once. The CDR3 sequence: CASSHTSGGEAFF. The CDR3 coding sequence is TGTGCCAGCAGCCACACTTCAGGGGGAGAAGCTTTCTTT. This rearrangement joins TRBV14 to TRBJ1-1; 7 positions agree with TRBD1. This CDR3 region has 13 residues. Germline values: CDR1 SGHDN, CDR2 FVKESK. With 3 bases clipped from V and 8 bases from J, the junction kept 6 bases outside the gene matches.

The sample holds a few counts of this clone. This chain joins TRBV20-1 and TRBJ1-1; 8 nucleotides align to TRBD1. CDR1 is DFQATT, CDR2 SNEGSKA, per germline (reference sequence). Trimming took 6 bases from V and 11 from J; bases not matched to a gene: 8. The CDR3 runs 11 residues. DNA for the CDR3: TGCAGTGCCACGACAGGGGTTAGGGCTTTCTTT. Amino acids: CSATTGVRAFF.

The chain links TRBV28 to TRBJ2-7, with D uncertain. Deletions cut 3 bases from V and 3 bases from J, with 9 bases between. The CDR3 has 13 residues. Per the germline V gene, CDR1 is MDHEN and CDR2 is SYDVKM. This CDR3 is CASSFLRGYEQYF. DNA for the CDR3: TGTGCCAGCAGTTTTCTAAGAGGCTACGAGCAGTACTTC.

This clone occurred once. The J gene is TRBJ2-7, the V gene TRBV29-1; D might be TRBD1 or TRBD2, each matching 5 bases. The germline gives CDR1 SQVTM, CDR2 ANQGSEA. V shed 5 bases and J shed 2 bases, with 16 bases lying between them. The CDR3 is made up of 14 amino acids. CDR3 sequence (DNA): TGCAGCGTTTGGGGGATACTAGGCACCTACGAGCAGTACTTC. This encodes CSVWGILGTYEQYF.

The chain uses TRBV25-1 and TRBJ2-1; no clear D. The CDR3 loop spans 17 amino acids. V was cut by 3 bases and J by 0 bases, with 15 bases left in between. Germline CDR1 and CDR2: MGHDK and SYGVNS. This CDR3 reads CASSEQRRYSSYNEQFF. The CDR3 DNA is TGTGCCAGCAGTGAGCAGAGACGTTATAGCTCCTACAATGAGCAGTTCTTC.

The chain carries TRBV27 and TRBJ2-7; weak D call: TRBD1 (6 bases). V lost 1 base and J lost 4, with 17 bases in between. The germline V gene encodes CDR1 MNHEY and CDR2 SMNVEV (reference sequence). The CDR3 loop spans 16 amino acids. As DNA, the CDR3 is TGTGCCAGCAGTTTATACAGGGCCTTCGCTGAGTACGAGCAGTACTTC. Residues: CASSLYRAFAEYEQYF.

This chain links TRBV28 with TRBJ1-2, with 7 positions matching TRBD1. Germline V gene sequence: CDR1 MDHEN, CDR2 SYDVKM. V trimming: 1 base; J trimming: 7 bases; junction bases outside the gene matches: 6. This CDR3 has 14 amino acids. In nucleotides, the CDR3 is TGTGCCAGCAGTTTATCACCAGGGGGATCTGGCTACACCTTC. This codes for CASSLSPGGSGYTF.

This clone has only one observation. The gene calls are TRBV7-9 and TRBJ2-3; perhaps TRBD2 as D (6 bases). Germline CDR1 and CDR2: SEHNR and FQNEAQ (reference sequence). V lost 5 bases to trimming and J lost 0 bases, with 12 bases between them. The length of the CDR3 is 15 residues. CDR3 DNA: TGTGCCAGCAGCAGGGGACTCCCGAGCACAGATACGCAGTATTTT. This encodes CASSRGLPSTDTQYF.

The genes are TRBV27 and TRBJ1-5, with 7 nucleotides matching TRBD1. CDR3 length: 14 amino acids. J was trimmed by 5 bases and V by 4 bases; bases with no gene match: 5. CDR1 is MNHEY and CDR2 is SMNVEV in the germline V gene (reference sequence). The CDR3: CASSYQGGDQPQHF. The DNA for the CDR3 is TGTGCCAGCAGTTACCAGGGGGGGGATCAGCCCCAGCATTTT.

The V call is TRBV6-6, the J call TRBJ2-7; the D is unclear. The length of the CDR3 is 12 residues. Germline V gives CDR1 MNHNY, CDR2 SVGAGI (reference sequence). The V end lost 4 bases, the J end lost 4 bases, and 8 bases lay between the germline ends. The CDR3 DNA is TGTGCCAGCAGTTCTAGACGGTACGAGCAGTACTTC. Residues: CASSSRRYEQYF.

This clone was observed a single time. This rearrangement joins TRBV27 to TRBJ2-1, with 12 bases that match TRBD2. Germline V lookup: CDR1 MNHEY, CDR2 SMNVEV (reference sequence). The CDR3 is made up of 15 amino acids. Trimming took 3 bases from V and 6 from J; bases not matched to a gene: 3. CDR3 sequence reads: CASSFGLAGSNEQFF. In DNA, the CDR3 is TGTGCCAGCAGTTTTGGACTAGCGGGAAGCAATGAGCAGTTCTTC.

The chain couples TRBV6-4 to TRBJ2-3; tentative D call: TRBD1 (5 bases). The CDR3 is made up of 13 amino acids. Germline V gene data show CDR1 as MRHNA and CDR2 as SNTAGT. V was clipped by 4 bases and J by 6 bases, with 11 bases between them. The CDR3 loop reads CASSVGAGDTQYF. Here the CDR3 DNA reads TGTGCCAGCAGTGTTGGGGCTGGGGATACGCAGTATTTT.

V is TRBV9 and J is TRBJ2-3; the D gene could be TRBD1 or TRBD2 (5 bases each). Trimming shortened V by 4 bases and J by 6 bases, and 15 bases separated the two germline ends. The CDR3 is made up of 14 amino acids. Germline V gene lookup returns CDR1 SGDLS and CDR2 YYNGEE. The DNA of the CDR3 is TGTGCCAGCAGCTGGGGCGGGTCCGGGGATACGCAGTATTTT. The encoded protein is CASSWGGSGDTQYF.